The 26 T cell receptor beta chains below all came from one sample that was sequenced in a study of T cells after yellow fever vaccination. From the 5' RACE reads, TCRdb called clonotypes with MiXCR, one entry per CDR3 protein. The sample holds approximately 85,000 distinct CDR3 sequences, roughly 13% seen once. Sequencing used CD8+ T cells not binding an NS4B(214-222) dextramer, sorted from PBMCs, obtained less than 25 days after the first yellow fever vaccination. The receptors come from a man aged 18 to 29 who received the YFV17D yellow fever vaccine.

CDR3 coding DNA: TGTGCCAGCAGCTTGGAACCTTCAGGGTACACCGGGGAGCTGTTTTTT. Residues: CASSLEPSGYTGELFF. The chain uses TRBV5-4 and TRBJ2-2, with D possibly being TRBD1 (5 bases). CDR3 length: 16 residues. V lost 0 bases and J 3 bases, leaving 12 bases between the germline ends. Germline V CDR1 and CDR2: SGHNT, YYREEE (reference sequence).

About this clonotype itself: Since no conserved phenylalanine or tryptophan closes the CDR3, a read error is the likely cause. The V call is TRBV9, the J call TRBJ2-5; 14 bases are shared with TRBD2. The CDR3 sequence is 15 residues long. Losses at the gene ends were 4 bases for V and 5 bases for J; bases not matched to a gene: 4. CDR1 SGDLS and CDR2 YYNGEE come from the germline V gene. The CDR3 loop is CASSSRLAGGETQYL. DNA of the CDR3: TGTGCCAGCAGCTCCCGACTAGCGGGGGGGGAGACCCAGTACCTC.

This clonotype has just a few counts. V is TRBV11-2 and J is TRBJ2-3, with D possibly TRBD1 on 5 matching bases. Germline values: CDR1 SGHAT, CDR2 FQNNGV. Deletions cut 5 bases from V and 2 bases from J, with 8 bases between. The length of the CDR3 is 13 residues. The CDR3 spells CASSGAPTDTQYF. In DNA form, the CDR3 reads TGTGCCAGCAGCGGGGCTCCCACAGATACGCAGTATTTT. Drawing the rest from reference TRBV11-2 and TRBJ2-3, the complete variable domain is EAGVAQSPRYKIIEKRQSVAFWCNPISGHATLYWYQQILGQGPKLLIQFQNNGVVDDSQLPKDRFSAERLKGVDSTLKIQPAKLEDSAVYLCASSGAPTDTQYFGPGTRLTVL.

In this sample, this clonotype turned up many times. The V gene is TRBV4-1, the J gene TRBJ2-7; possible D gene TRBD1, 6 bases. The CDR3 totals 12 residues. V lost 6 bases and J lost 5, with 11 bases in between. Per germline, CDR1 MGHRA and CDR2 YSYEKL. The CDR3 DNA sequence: TGCGCCAGCAGAACACAGGGCCACGAGCAGTACGTC. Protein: CASRTQGHEQYV.

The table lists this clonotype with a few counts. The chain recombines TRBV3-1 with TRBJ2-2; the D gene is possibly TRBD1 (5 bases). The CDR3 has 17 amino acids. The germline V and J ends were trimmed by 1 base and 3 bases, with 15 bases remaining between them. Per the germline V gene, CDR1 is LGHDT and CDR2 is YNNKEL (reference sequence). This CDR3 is CASSQGPRLGDTGELFF. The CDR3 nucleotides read TGTGCCAGCAGCCAAGGGCCTCGTTTAGGGGACACCGGGGAGCTGTTTTTT.

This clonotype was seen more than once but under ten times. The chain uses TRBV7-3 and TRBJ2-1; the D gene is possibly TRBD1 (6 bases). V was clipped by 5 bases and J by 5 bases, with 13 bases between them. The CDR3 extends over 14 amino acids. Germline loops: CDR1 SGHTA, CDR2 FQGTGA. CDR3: CASSPSDSNNEQFF. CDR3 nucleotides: TGTGCCAGCAGCCCTTCGGACAGTAACAATGAGCAGTTCTTC.

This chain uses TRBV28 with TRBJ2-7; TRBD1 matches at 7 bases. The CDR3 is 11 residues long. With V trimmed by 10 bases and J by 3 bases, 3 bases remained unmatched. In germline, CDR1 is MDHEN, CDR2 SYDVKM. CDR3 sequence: CAIHRGYEQYF. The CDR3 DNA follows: TGTGCCATACACAGGGGCTACGAGCAGTACTTC.

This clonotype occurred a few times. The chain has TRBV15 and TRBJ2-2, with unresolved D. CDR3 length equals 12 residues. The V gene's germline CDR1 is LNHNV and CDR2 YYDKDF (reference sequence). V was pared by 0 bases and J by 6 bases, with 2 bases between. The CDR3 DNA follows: TGTGCCACCAGCAGAGATCCCGGGGAGCTGTTTTTT. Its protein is CATSRDPGELFF.

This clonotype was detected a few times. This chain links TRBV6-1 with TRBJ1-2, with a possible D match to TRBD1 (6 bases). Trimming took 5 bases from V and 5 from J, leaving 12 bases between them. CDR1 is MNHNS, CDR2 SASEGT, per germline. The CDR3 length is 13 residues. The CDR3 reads CASSLGGEYGYTF. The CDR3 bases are TGTGCCAGCAGTCTAGGGGGAGAATATGGCTACACCTTC.

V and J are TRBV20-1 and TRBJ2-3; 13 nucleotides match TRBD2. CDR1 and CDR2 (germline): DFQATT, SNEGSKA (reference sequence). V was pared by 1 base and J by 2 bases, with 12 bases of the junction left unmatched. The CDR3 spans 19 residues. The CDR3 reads CSARGTGEGTSGDTDTQYF. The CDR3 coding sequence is TGCAGTGCTAGAGGGACAGGGGAAGGGACTAGCGGGGACACAGATACGCAGTATTTT.

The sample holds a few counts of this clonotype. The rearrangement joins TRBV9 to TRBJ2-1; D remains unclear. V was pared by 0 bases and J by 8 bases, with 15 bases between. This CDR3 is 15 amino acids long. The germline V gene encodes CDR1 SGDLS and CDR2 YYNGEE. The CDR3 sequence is CASSVGWLGRDEQFF. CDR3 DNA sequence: TGTGCCAGCAGCGTAGGGTGGTTAGGAAGGGATGAGCAGTTCTTC.

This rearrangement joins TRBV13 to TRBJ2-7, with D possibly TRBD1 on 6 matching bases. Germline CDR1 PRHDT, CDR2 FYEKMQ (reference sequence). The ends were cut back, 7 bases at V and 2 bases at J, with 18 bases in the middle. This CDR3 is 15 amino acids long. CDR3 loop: CASNHRGHGPYEQYF. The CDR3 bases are TGTGCCAGCAACCACCGGGGACACGGACCCTACGAGCAGTACTTC.

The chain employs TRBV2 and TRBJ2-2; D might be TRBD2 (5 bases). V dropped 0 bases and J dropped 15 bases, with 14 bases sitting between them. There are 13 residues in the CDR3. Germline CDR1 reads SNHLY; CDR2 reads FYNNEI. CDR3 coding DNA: TGTGCCAGCAGTGAAGCGCCGGGGTATTGGGTGTTTTTT. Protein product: CASSEAPGYWVFF.

The chain's CDR3 is CASSRRVSLYGYTF. In DNA form, the CDR3 reads TGTGCCAGCAGTCGGAGGGTTAGTCTCTATGGCTACACCTTC. The chain carries TRBV12-3 or TRBV12-4 and TRBJ1-2; D gene uncertain. The CDR3 runs 14 residues. V was shortened by 5 bases and J by 4 bases, with 14 bases between the two germline ends.

CDR3 loop: CASSPRDRGLLQETQYF. As DNA, the CDR3 is TGTGCCAGCAGCCCCCGGGACAGGGGCCTTTTACAAGAGACCCAGTACTTC. The J gene is TRBJ2-5, the V gene TRBV5-4, with 10 bases aligning to TRBD1. The junction had 11 bases not matched to a gene; V was cut back by 4 bases and J by 2 bases. CDR1 and CDR2 (germline): SGHNT, YYREEE (reference sequence). The CDR3 consists of 17 residues.

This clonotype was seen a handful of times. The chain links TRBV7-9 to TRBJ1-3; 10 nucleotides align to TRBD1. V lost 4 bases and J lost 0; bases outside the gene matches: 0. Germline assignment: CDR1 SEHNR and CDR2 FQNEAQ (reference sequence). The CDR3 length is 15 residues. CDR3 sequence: CASSWTGGSGNTIYF. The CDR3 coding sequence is TGTGCCAGCAGCTGGACAGGGGGCTCTGGAAACACCATATATTTT.

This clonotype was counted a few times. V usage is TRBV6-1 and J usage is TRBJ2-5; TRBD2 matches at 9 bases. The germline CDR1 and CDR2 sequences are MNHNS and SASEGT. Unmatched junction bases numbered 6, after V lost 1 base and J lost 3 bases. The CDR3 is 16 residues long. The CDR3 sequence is CASSEVPSGVEETQYF. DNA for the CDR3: TGTGCCAGCAGTGAAGTTCCTAGCGGGGTGGAAGAGACCCAGTACTTC.

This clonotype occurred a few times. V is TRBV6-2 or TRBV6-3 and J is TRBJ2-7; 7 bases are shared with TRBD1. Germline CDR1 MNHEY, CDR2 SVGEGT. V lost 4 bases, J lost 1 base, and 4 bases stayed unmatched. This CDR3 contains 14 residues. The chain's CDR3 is CASSFRGQSYEQYF. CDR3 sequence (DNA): TGTGCCAGCAGTTTTAGGGGACAGTCCTACGAGCAGTACTTC.

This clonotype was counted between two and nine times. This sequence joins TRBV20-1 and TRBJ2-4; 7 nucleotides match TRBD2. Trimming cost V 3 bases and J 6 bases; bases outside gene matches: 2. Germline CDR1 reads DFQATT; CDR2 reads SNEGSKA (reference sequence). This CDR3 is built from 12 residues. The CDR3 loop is CSASWGGNIQYF. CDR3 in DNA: TGCAGTGCTAGCTGGGGGGGAAACATTCAGTACTTC.

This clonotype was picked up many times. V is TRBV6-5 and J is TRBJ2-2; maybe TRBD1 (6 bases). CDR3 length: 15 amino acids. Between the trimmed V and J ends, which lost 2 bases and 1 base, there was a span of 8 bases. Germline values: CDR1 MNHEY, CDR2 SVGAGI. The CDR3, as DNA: TGTGCCAGCAGTTACGGACAGATGAACACCGGGGAGCTGTTTTTT. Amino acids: CASSYGQMNTGELFF.

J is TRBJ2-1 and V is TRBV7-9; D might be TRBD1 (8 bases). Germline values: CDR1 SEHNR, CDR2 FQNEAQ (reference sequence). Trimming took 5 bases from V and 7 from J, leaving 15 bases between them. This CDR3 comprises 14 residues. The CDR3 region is CASSHGQGGNEQFF. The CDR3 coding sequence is TGTGCCAGCAGCCACGGACAGGGAGGGAATGAGCAGTTCTTC.

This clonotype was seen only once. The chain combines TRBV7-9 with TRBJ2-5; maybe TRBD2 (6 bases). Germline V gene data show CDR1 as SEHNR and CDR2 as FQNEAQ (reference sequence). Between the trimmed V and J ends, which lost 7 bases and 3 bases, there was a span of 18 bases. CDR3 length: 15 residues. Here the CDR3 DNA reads TGTGCCAGCACCCATCCTCCCGGGGGAGAAGAGACCCAGTACTTC. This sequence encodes CASTHPPGGEETQYF.

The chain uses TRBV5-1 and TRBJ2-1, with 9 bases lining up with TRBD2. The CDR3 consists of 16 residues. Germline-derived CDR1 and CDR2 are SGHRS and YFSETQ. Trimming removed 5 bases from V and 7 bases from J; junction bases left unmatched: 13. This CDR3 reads CASRSARGGPENEQFF. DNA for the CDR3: TGCGCCAGCAGGAGTGCGCGGGGGGGGCCTGAGAATGAGCAGTTCTTC.

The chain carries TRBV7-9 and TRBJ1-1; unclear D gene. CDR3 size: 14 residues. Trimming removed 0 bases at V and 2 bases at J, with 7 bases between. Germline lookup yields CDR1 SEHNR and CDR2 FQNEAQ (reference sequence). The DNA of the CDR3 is TGTGCCAGCAGCTTAGCGGTAGGCAACACTGAAGCTTTCTTT. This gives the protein CASSLAVGNTEAFF. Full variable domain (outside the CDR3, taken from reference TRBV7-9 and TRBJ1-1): DTGVSQNPRHKITKRGQNVTFRCDPISEHNRLYWYRQTLGQGPEFLTYFQNEAQLEKSRLLSDRFSAERPKGSFSTLEIQRTEQGDSAMYLCASSLAVGNTEAFFGQGTRLTVV.

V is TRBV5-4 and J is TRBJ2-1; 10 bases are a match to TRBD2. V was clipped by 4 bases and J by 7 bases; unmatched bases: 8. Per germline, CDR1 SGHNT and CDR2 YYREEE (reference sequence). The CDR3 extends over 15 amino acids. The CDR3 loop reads CASSPGLASMNEQFF. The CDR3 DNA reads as TGTGCCAGCAGCCCGGGACTAGCGAGTATGAATGAGCAGTTCTTC.

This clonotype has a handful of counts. The CDR3 DNA is TGCAGTGCCCCCGACAGGGACCTCGAGCAGTACTTC. As protein: CSAPDRDLEQYF. The chain uses TRBV20-1 and TRBJ2-7; TRBD1 aligns across 7 bases. The V and J ends lost 6 bases and 6 bases, in that order; junction bases with no gene match: 8. Per the germline V gene, CDR1 is DFQATT and CDR2 is SNEGSKA (reference sequence). The CDR3 length is 12 residues.